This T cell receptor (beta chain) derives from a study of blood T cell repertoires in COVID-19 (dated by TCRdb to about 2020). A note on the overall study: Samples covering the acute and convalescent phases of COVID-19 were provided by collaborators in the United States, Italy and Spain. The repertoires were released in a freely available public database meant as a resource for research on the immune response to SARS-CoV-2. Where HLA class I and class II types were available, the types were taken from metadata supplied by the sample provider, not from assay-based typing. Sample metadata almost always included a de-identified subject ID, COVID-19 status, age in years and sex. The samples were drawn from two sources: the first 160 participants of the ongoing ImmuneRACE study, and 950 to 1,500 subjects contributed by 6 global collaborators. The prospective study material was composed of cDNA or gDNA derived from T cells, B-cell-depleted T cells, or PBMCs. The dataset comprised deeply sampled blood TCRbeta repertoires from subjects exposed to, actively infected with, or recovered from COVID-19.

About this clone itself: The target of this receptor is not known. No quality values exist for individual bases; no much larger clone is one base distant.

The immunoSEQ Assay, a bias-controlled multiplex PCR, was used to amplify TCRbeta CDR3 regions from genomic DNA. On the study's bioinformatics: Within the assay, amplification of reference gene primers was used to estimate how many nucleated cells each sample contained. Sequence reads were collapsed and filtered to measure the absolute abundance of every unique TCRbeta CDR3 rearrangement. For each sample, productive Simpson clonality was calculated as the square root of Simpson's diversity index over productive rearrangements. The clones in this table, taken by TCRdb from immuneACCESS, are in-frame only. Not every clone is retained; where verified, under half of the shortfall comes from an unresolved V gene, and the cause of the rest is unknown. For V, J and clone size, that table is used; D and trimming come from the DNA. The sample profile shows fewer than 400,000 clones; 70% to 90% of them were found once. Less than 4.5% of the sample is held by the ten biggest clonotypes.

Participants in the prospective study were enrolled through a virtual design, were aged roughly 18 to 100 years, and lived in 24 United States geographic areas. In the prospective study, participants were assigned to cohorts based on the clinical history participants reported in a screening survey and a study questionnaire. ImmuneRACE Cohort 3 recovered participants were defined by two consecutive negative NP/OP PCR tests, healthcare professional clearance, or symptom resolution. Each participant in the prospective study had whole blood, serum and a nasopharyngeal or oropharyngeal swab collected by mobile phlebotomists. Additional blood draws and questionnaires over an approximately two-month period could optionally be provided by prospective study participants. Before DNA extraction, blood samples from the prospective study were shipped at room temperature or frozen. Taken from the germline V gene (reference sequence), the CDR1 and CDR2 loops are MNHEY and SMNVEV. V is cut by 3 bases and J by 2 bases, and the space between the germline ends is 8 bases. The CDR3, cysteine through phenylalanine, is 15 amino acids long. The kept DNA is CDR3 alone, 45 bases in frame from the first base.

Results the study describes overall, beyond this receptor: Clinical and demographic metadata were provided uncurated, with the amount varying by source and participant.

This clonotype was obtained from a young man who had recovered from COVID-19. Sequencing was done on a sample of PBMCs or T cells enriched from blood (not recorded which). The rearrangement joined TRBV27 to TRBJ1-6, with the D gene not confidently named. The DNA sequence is TGTGCCAGCAGTTTGGGCGGGGCCTATAATTCACCCCTCCACTTT. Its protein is CASSLGGAYNSPLHF.